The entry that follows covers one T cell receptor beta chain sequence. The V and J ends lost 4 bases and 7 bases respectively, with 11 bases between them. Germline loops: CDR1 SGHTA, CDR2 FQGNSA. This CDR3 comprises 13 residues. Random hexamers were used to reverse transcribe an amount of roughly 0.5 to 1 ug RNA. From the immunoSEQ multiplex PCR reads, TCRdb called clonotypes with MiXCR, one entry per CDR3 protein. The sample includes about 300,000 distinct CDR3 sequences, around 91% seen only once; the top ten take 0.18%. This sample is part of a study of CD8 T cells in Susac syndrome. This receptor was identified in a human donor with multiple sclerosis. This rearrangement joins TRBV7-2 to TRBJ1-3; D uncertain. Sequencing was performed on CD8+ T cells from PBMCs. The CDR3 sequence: CASSSYLGNTIYF. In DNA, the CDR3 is TGTGCCAGCAGCTCTTACCTCGGCAACACCATATATTTT. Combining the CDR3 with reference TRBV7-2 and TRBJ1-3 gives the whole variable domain GAGVSQSPSNKVTEKGKDVELRCDPISGHTALYWYRQSLGQGLEFLIYFQGNSAPDKSGLPSDRFSAERTGGSVSTLTIQRTQQEDSAVYLCASSSYLGNTIYFGEGSWLTVV.